A selection of T cell receptor beta chains follows, all from one sample in a study of T cell repertoires in cytomegalovirus infection. No antigens are known for them. Each CDR3 protein is one row after TCRdb ran MiXCR on the reads. The sample lists some 900,000 distinct CDR3 sequences; 32% were seen once. Sequencing was performed on cultured CD8+ T cells from PBMCs, taken from culture after CMV antigen stimulation. These receptors were obtained from a human donor in good health (CMV status not recorded). Some clones in this sample may be carry-over from other donors' samples. The CDR3 runs from the conserved cysteine through the conserved F or W.

>TRBV4-3
CASSQVSRGTEAFF
>TRBV4-1
CASSQEGVPPLEEQYF
>TRBV9
CASSVTASGTDTQYF
>TRBV9
CASSVARGTNTGELFF
>TRBV2
CASRVNTEAFF
>TRBV28
CANIPAGWDLIQPQHF
>TRBV20-1
CSARGTGGSSYNEQFF
>TRBV6-5
CASSLTGRPGGAEAFF
>TRBV7-6
CASSFLRGVLIDTQYF
>TRBV7-9
CASSFGGANEQYF
>TRBV27
CASSPRQGGEQFF
>TRBV7-6
CASSSRTEASGNTIYF
>TRBV19
CASSIWVRETQYF
>TRBV7-2
CASSLASGGKQETQYF
>TRBV11-3
CASSSRYPMVQYVQFF
>TRBV7-4
CASSPPGGDSSGANVLTF
>TRBV7-2
CASSPCGGCVWDTEAFF
>TRBV19
CASTTGATEAFF
>TRBV12-3/TRBV12-4
CASSFVGGDTEAFF
>TRBV7-6
CASSLEQSNSNQPQRF
>TRBV25-1
CASSGGQGIIDEQYF
>TRBV5-4
CASSFPSGGAADIQYF
>TRBV10-3
CAISDPESSYNEQFF
>TRBV7-4
CASIEVAGNTIYF
>TRBV12-3/TRBV12-4
CASSAYTDFSKEQFF
>TRBV27
CASSQYGSYNEQFF
>TRBV3-1
CVSSQVRDPRFTDTQYF
>TRBV27
CASTTSGAYNEQFF
>TRBV19
CASSKDLQRDEQFF
>TRBV5-6
CASSPGQLYNEQFF
>TRBV4-1
CASSVGQGGTYEQYF
>TRBV24-1
CATSDSGLYGYTF
>TRBV7-9
CASSIPGGTGELFF
>TRBV19
CASGGALQPQHF
>TRBV27
CASSWGGLNSYTF
>TRBV6-4
CASSDSGGAADTQYF
>TRBV6-5
CASTSERGYLNEQFF
>TRBV7-9
CASSLVFSGETQYF
>TRBV27
CASSLSLRTGLDYGYTF
>TRBV4-3
CASSTKLAGADNEQFF
>TRBV28
CASSFVLRGGVDTQYF
>TRBV6-1
CASSEGGAGTEAFF
>TRBV14
CASSQKRAGPGAEQFF
>TRBV12-3/TRBV12-4
CASTWTAGETQYF
>TRBV12-3/TRBV12-4
CASRAGQSSGNTIYF
>TRBV19
CASTSTGQYPYGYTF
>TRBV4-1
CASSQVSGVGEQFF
>TRBV7-6
CASSLAPPRDSLLGAYSPLHF
>TRBV7-9
CASRDPGVTEAFF
>TRBV10-3
CAISETTGDYNEQFF
>TRBV28
CASSLFWRGVSTDTQYF
>TRBV27
CATRTLEDEQYF
>TRBV13
CASSFQTTGKDTGELFF
>TRBV6-6
CASSYSTGGGGYTF
>TRBV3-1
CASSQPTAYGYTF
>TRBV14
CASSQQYLGGYTF